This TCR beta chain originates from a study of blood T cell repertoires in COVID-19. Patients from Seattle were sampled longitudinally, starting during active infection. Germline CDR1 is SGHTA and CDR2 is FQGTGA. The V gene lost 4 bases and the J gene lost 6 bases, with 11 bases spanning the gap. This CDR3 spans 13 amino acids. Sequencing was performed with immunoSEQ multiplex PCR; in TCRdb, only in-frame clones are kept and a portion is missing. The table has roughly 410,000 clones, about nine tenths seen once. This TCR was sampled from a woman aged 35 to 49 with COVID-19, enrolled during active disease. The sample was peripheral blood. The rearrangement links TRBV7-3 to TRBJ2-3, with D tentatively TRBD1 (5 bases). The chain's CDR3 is CASSSRTRDTQYF. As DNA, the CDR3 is TGTGCCAGCAGCTCCCGGACAAGGGATACGCAGTATTTT.